This TCR beta chain was obtained from a study of blood T cell repertoires in COVID-19. About the study: The samples span acute and convalescent COVID-19 from the United States, Italy and Spain. From T cells, B-cell-depleted T cells, or PBMCs came the material, which was cDNA or gDNA.

The CDR3 is 18 residues long. Per the germline V gene, CDR1 is SGHTA and CDR2 is FQGNSA. V shed 5 bases and J shed 3 bases, with 25 bases lying between them. In the authors' methods: Researchers report that nucleated cell counts were estimated from reference gene primer amplification. Using immunoSEQ multiplex PCR, the repertoire was profiled, and TCRdb retains in-frame clones only, with some absent. V, J and clone size are taken as reported in that table, and D and trimming were inferred from the DNA itself. Seen here are fewer than 40,000 clones, roughly 73% observed once, and the top ten hold about 33%.

Sequencing was done on a sample of peripheral blood. This sequence originates from a man in his sixties with acute or convalescent COVID-19. This chain joins TRBV7-2 and TRBJ1-2; a weak D match, TRBD1 (6 bases). This CDR3 is CASSARRPTGSIHYGYTF. The DNA for the CDR3 is TGTGCCAGCAGCGCCCGGAGACCTACAGGGAGTATACACTATGGCTACACCTTC.